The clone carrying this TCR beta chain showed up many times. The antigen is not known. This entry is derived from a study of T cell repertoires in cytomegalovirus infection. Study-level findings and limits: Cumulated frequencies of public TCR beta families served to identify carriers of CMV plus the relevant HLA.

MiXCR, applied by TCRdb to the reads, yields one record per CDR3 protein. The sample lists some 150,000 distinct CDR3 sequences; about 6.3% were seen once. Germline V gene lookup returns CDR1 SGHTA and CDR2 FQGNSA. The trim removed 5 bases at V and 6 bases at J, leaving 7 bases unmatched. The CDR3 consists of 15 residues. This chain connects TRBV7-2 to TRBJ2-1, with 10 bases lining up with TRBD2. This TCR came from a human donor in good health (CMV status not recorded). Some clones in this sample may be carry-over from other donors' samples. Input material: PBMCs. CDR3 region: CASSLGLAGVNEQFF. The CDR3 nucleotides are TGTGCCAGCAGCCTGGGGCTAGCGGGGGTCAATGAGCAGTTCTTC. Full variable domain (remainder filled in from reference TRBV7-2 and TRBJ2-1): GAGVSQSPSNKVTEKGKDVELRCDPISGHTALYWYRQSLGQGLEFLIYFQGNSAPDKSGLPSDRFSAERTGGSVSTLTIQRTQQEDSAVYLCASSLGLAGVNEQFFGPGTRLTVL.